The rows below give T cell receptor beta chains drawn from one sample of a study of identifying expanded T cells in peripheral blood. Repertoires were generated with immunoSEQ multiplex PCR, while TCRdb's copy carries only in-frame clones and drops some. The table lists tens of thousands of clones, 70% to 90% of them singletons, with around 19% in the top ten. Sequencing was performed on blood. The receptors shown here come from a person aged 18 to 75 in good health. Each CDR3 is given without its conserved first and last residue. For some rows the clone size is stated as once, few or many, or as a class when expanded; others skip it.

TRBV2 | - | ASTGGDTQY
TRBV7-2 | - | ASSSPGSYEQY
TRBV4-3 | - | ASSQNREVFAYT
TRBV12-5 | - | ASGLVGLTGYRAKEEDQPQH
TRBV4-2 | - | ASSPRKEGPDTQY
TRBV30 | - | AWGGRSEKLF
TRBV7-8 | once | ASSLEQGQYQETQY
TRBV7-2 | - | ASSAYGTGDEKLF
TRBV13 | - | ASSLGTANTEAF
TRBV18 | - | ASSGQVNEQF
TRBV28 | - | ASSLYGGNTIY
TRBV4-3 | - | ASSQDVGFGQY
TRBV7-8 | - | ASSPNRVNNEKLF
TRBV29-1 | - | SVDEGVEAF
TRBV19 | - | ASFQWGISGNTIY
TRBV19 | - | ASSILSSGANVLT
TRBV7-9 | - | ASRRGQRQETQY
TRBV6-1 | - | ASSEAGWLRVRRDTQY
TRBV12-5 | - | ASGLYIQGTEAF
TRBV11-3 | - | ASSPRGTLQETQY
TRBV2 | once | ASSRTDETYEQY
TRBV5-4 | - | ASSVGQGPWNEQF
TRBV11-2 | - | ASSLTARREEAF
TRBV18 | - | ASSTGDYEQY
TRBV7-8 | - | ASSTVGIRNEKLF
TRBV4-1 | - | ASSQGYGTGLKGYT
TRBV7-2 | - | ASSFGSGGKLF
TRBV28 | - | ASMGRPNYGYT
TRBV10-3 | - | AISESGSTLRGPEAF
TRBV10-3 | - | AISRTGETSAYEQY
TRBV7-9 | - | ASSLGLAGYTDTQY
TRBV5-1 | - | ASSTEETQY
TRBV6-6 | - | ASRVRANTEAF
TRBV28 | - | ASSLKAWGGELF
TRBV18 | few | ASSHLRGNSPLH
TRBV19 | - | ASSISGGRGGSSPLH
TRBV4-1 | - | ASSQDKQLAVVKNIQY
TRBV6-5 | - | ASSVDFTDTQY
TRBV2 | once | ASLQGGGYREQY
TRBV7-2 | few | ASANSRGGADTQY
TRBV30 | - | AWSVGTGAGEQY
TRBV30 | - | AWSVGVLYEQY
TRBV7-8 | - | ASNLAGENYNSPLH
TRBV10-2 | - | ASSPIDRVTYSNQPQH
TRBV15 | - | ATSRRSGGAIYGYT
TRBV18 | - | ASSPTQGADYGYT
TRBV5-6 | - | ASSLAGTDTQY
TRBV7-2 | - | ASSWGQGHLEQY
TRBV28 | - | ASSFGGTGGEKLF
TRBV11-2 | - | ASSSGGRPYEQY
TRBV18 | once | ASSPEGQGNQPQH
TRBV30 | - | AWGEGYPRSPLH
TRBV2 | - | ASSARILPYGYT
TRBV7-9 | - | ASRRGQGPGELF
TRBV30 | - | AWSAASGRRFTYEQY